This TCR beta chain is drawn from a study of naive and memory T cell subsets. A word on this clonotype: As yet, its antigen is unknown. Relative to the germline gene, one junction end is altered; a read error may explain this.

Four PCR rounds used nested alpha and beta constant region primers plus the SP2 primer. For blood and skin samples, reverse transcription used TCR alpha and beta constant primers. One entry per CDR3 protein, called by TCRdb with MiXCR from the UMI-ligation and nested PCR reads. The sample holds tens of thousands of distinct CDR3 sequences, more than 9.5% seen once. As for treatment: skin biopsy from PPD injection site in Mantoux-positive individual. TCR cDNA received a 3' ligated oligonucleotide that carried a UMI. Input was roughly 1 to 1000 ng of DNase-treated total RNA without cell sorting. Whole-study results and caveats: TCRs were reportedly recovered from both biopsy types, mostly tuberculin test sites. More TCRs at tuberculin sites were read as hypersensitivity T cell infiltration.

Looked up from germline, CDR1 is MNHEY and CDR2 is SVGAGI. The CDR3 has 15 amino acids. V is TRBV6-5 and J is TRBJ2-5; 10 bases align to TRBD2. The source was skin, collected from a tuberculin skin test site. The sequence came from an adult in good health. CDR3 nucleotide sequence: TGTGACAGCAGTTCTAGCGGGAGACGTGTAGAGACCCAGTACTTC. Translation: CDSSSSGRRVETQYF.